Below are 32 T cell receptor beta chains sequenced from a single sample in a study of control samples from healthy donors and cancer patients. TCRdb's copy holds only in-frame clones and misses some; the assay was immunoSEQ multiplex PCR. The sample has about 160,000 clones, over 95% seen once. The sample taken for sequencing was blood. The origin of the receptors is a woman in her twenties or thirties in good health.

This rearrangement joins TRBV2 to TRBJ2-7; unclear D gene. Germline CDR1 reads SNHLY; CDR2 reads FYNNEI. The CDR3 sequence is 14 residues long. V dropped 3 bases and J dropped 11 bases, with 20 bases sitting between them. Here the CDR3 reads CASSELGPPREEYF. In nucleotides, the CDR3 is TGTGCCAGCAGTGAGTTAGGCCCACCGCGTGAGGAGTACTTC. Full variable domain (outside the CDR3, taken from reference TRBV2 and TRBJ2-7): EPEVTQTPSHQVTQMGQEVILRCVPISNHLYFYWYRQILGQKVEFLVSFYNNEISEKSEIFDDQFSVERPDGSNFTLKIRSTKLEDSAMYFCASSELGPPREEYFGPGTRLTVT.

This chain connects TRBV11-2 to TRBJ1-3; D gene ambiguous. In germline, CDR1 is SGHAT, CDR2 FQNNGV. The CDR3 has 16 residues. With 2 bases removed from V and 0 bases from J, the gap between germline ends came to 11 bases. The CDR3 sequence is CASSLFSGPSGNTIYF. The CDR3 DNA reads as TGTGCCAGCAGCTTATTTTCGGGTCCCTCTGGAAACACCATATATTTT.

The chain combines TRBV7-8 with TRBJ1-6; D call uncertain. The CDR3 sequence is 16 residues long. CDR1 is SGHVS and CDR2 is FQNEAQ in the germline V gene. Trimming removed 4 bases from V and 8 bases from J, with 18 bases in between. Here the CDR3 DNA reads TGTGCCAGCAGCTCCCACAGCTGGGGTATGGATTCACCCCTCCACTTT. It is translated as CASSSHSWGMDSPLHF.

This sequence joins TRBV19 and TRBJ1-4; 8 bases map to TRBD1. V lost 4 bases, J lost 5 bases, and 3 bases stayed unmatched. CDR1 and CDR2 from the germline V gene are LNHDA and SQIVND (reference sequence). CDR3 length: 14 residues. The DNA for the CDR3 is TGTGCCAGTAGTACAGGGGGCCTGAATGAAAAACTGTTTTTT. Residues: CASSTGGLNEKLFF.

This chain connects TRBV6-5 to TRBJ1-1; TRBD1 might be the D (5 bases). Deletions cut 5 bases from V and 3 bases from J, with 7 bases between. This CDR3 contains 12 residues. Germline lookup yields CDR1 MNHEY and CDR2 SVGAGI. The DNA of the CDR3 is TGTGCCAGCAGTCCCAGGGACACTGAAGCTTTCTTT. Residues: CASSPRDTEAFF.

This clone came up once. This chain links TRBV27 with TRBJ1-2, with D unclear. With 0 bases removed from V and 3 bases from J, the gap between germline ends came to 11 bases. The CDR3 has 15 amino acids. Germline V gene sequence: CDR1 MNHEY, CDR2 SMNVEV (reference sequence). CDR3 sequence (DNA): TGTGCCAGCAGTTTATCGAGTGGCGACGACTATGGCTACACCTTC. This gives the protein CASSLSSGDDYGYTF.

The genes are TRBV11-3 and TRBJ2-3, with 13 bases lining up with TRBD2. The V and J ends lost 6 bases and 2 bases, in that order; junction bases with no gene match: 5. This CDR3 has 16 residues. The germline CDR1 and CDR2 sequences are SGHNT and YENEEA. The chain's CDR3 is CASSFGTSGDTDTQYF. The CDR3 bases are TGTGCCAGCAGTTTTGGGACTAGCGGGGACACAGATACGCAGTATTTT.

The CDR3: CASSYSGEGRSPLHF. CDR3 in DNA: TGTGCCAGCAGTTACTCAGGGGAAGGACGATCACCCCTCCACTTT. This sequence joins TRBV6-6 and TRBJ1-6, with a possible D match to TRBD1 (5 bases). Germline V CDR1 and CDR2: MNHNY, SVGAGI (reference sequence). This CDR3 is built from 15 residues. Trimming took off 0 bases at V and 10 bases at J, with 13 bases between the two ends.

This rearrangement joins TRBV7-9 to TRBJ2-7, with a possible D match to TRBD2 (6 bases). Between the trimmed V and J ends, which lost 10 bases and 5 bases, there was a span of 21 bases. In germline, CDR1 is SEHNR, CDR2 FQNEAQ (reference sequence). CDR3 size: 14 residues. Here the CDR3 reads CAITKATRRDEQYF. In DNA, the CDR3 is TGTGCCATCACCAAAGCTACTAGGAGGGACGAGCAGTACTTC.

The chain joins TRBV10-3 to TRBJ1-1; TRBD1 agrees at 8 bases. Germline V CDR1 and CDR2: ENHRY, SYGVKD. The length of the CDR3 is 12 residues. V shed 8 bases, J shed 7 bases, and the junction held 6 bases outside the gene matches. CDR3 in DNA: TGTGCCATCGGGACAGGCCGGGGTGAAGCTTTCTTT. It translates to CAIGTGRGEAFF.

CDR3 DNA sequence: TGCGCCAGCAGCCCCAACGCCGGGACTAGTATAGTAGATACGCAGTATTTT. Amino acid sequence: CASSPNAGTSIVDTQYF. The V gene is TRBV5-1, the J gene TRBJ2-3; 8 nucleotides line up with TRBD2. This CDR3 comprises 17 residues. Per the germline V gene, CDR1 is SGHRS and CDR2 is YFSETQ. V was clipped by 4 bases and J by 5 bases; unmatched bases: 15.

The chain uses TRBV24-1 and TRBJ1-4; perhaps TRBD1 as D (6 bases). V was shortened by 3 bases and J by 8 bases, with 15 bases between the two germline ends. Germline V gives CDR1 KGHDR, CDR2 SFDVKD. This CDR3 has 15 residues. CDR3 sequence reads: CATSDPGGAGEKLFF. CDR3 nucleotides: TGTGCCACCAGTGATCCCGGGGGCGCGGGGGAAAAACTGTTTTTT.

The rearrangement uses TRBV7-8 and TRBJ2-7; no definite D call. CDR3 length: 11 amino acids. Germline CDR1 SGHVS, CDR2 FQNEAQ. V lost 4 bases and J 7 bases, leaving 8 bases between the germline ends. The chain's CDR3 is CASSSPGEQYF. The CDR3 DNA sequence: TGTGCCAGCAGCTCCCCCGGTGAGCAGTACTTC.

The CDR3 region is CASSPQGHRPTDTQYF. CDR3 DNA: TGTGCCAGTAGTCCCCAAGGCCACCGGCCCACAGATACGCAGTATTTT. V gene TRBV19 combines with J gene TRBJ2-3; D gene uncertain. V lost 5 bases and J 2 bases, leaving 17 bases between the germline ends. The CDR3 is 16 residues long. Germline loops: CDR1 LNHDA, CDR2 SQIVND (reference sequence).

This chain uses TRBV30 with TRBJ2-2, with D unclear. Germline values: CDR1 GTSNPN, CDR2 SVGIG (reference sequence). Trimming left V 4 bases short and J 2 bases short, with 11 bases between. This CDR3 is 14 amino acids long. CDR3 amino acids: CAWNKQANTGELFF. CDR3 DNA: TGTGCCTGGAATAAACAAGCTAACACCGGGGAGCTGTTTTTT. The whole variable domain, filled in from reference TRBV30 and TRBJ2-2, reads SQTIHQWPATLVQPVGSPLSLECTVEGTSNPNLYWYRQAAGRGLQLLFYSVGIGQISSEVPQNLSASRPQDRQFILSSKKLLLSDSGFYLCAWNKQANTGELFFGEGSRLTVL.

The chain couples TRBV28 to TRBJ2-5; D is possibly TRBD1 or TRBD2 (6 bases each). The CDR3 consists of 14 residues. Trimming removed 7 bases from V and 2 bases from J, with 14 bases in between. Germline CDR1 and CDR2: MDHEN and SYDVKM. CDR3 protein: CASKGGRGQETQYF. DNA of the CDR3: TGTGCCAGCAAGGGGGGAAGGGGTCAAGAGACCCAGTACTTC.

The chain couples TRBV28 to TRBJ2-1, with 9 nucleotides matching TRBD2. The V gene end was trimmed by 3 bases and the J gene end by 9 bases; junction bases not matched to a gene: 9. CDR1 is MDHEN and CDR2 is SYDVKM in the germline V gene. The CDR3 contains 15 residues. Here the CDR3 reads CASSLAGGPLLEQFF. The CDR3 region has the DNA TGTGCCAGCAGTTTGGCGGGGGGGCCGTTACTTGAGCAGTTCTTC.

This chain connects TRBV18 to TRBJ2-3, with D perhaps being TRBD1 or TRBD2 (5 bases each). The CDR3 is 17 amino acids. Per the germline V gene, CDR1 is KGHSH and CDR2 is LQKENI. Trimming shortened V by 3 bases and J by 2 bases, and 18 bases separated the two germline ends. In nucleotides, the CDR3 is TGTGCCAGCTCACCGGTAGTCGCCCGAGGGGTCACAGATACGCAGTATTTT. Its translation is CASSPVVARGVTDTQYF.

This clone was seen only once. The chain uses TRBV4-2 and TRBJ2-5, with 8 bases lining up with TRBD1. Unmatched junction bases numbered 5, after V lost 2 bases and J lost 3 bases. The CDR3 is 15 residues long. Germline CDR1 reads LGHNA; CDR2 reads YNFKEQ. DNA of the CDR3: TGTGCCAGCAGCCAAAGAAGGACAGGGAAAGAGACCCAGTACTTC. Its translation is CASSQRRTGKETQYF.

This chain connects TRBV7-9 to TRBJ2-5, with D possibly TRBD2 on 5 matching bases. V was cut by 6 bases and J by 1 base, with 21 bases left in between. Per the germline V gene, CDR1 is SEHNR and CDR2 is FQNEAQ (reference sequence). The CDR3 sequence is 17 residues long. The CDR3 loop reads CASSPRQHRRSQETQYF. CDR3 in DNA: TGTGCCAGCAGTCCCCGCCAACACCGGAGGAGCCAAGAGACCCAGTACTTC. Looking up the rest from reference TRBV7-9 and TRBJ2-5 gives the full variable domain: DTGVSQNPRHKITKRGQNVTFRCDPISEHNRLYWYRQTLGQGPEFLTYFQNEAQLEKSRLLSDRFSAERPKGSFSTLEIQRTEQGDSAMYLCASSPRQHRRSQETQYFGPGTRLLVL.

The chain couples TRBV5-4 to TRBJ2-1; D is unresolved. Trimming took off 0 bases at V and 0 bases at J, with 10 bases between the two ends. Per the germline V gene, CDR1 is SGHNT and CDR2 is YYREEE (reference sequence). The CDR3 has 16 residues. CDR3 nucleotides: TGTGCCAGCAGCTTGGAGCAAGCGAGCTCCTACAATGAGCAGTTCTTC. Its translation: CASSLEQASSYNEQFF. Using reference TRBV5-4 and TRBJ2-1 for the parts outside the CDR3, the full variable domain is ETGVTQSPTHLIKTRGQQVTLRCSSQSGHNTVSWYQQALGQGPQFIFQYYREEENGRGNFPPRFSGLQFPNYSSELNVNALELDDSALYLCASSLEQASSYNEQFFGPGTRLTVL.

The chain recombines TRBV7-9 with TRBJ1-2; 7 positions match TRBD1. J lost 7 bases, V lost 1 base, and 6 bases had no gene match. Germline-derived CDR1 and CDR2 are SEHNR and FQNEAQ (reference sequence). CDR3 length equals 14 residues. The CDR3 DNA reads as TGTGCCAGCAGCTTAGGGGACAGCGTGGCTGGCTACACCTTC. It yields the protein CASSLGDSVAGYTF.

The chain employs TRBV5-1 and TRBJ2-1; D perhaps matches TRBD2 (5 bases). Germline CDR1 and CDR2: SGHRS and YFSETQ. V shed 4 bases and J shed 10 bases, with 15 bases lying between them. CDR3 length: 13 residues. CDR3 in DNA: TGCGCCAGCAGCCAGGAGGCCCTCAGAGAGCAGTTCTTC. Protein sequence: CASSQEALREQFF. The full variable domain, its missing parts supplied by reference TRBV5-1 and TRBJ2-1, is KAGVTQTPRYLIKTRGQQVTLSCSPISGHRSVSWYQQTPGQGLQFLFEYFSETQRNKGNFPGRFSGRQFSNSRSEMNVSTLELGDSALYLCASSQEALREQFFGPGTRLTVL.

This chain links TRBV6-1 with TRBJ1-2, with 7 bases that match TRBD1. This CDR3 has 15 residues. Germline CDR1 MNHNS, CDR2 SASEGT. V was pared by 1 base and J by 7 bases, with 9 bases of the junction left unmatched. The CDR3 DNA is TGTGCCAGCAGTGAAGTGGGACAGCTTTCGTCTGGCTACACCTTC. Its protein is CASSEVGQLSSGYTF.

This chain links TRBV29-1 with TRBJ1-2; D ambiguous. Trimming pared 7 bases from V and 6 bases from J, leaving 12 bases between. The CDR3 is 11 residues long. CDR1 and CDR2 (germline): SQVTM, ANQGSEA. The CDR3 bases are TGCAGCGCCCCAGAACTACATGGCTACACCTTC. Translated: CSAPELHGYTF. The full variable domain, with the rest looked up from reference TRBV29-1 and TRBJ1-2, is SAVISQKPSRDICQRGTSLTIQCQVDSQVTMMFWYRQQPGQSLTLIATANQGSEATYESGFVIDKFPISRPNLTFSTLTVSNMSPEDSSIYLCSAPELHGYTFGSGTRLTVV.

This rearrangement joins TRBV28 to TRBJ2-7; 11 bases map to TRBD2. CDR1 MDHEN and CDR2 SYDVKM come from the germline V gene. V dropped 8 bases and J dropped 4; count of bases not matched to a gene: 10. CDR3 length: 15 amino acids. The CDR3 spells CASVLGSSGRYEQYF. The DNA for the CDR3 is TGTGCCAGCGTCCTAGGGTCTAGCGGGAGGTACGAGCAGTACTTC.

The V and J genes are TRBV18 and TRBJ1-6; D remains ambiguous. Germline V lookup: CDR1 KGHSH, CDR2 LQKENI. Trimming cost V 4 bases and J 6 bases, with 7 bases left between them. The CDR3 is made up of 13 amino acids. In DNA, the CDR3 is TGTGCCAGCTCACTCAGACCTAATTCACCCCTCCACTTT. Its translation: CASSLRPNSPLHF.

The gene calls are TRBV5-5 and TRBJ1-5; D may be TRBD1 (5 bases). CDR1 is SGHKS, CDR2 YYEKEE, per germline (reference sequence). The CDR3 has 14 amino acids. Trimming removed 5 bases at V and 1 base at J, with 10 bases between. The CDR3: CASSRDPSNQPQHF. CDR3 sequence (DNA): TGTGCCAGCAGTAGGGACCCGAGCAATCAGCCCCAGCATTTT.

The CDR3 DNA follows: TGTGCCAGCAGCTTAGAAAACGGAGGCCATTCTTTTTACGAGCAGTACTTC. Translating gives CASSLENGGHSFYEQYF. This chain links TRBV7-9 with TRBJ2-7; possible D gene TRBD2, 5 bases. The CDR3 totals 17 residues. The ends were cut back, 1 base at V and 4 bases at J, with 20 bases in the middle. CDR1 SEHNR and CDR2 FQNEAQ come from the germline V gene (reference sequence).

CDR3: CASTGRNEQFF. CDR3 nucleotide sequence: TGTGCCAGCACAGGCCGCAATGAGCAGTTCTTC. J is TRBJ2-1 and V is TRBV2; the D is unclear. V was pared by 7 bases and J by 6 bases, with 7 bases between. This CDR3 spans 11 amino acids. CDR1 SNHLY and CDR2 FYNNEI come from the germline V gene.

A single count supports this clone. In nucleotides, the CDR3 is TGTGCCAGCAGCATCCAGGGTTTTGAGCAGTTCTTC. As protein: CASSIQGFEQFF. The V and J genes are TRBV6-5 and TRBJ2-1, with a possible D match to TRBD1 (5 bases). Trimming removed 6 bases from V and 9 bases from J, with 12 bases in between. The CDR3 is made up of 12 amino acids. Germline loops: CDR1 MNHEY, CDR2 SVGAGI.

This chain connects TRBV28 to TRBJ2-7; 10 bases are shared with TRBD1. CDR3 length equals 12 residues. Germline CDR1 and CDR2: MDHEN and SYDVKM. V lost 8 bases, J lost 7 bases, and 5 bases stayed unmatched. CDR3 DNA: TGTGCCAGCTGGGACAGGGGAGGTGAGCAGTACTTC. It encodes CASWDRGGEQYF.